One and the same sample provided the 27 T cell receptor beta chains below, sequenced in a study of blood T cell repertoires in COVID-19. TCRdb's copy holds only in-frame clones and misses some; the assay was immunoSEQ multiplex PCR. The profile shows 200,000 or so clones, 85% to 90% of them singletons. The sample consisted of peripheral blood. All receptors come from a middle-aged man with acute or convalescent COVID-19.

The chain is built from TRBV4-2 and TRBJ2-2; 7 bases map to TRBD2. CDR1 and CDR2 (germline): LGHNA, YNFKEQ. V was clipped by 4 bases and J by 6 bases; unmatched bases: 11. CDR3 length: 16 amino acids. The CDR3 here is CASSPWGGIKAGELFF. CDR3 nucleotides: TGTGCCAGCAGCCCCTGGGGAGGGATTAAGGCCGGGGAGCTGTTTTTT.

V gene TRBV19 combines with J gene TRBJ1-1; perhaps TRBD1 as D (5 bases). Germline CDR1 reads LNHDA; CDR2 reads SQIVND (reference sequence). The CDR3 sequence is 16 residues long. Trimming took off 4 bases at V and 1 base at J, with 16 bases between the two ends. The CDR3 is CASSTGRGGGNTEAFF. The CDR3 DNA reads TGTGCCAGTAGTACCGGGAGGGGAGGCGGGAACACTGAAGCTTTCTTT.

The V and J genes are TRBV19 and TRBJ1-5, with 8 bases fitting TRBD1. This CDR3 has 15 residues. The J segment lost 4 bases and the V segment lost 3 bases, leaving 5 bases of the junction unmatched. Per the germline V gene, CDR1 is LNHDA and CDR2 is SQIVND (reference sequence). The CDR3: CASSMDRVGNQPQHF. Here the CDR3 DNA reads TGTGCCAGTAGTATGGACAGGGTCGGAAATCAGCCCCAGCATTTT. Looking up the rest from reference TRBV19 and TRBJ1-5 gives the full variable domain: DGGITQSPKYLFRKEGQNVTLSCEQNLNHDAMYWYRQDPGQGLRLIYYSQIVNDFQKGDIAEGYSVSREKKESFPLTVTSAQKNPTAFYLCASSMDRVGNQPQHFGDGTRLSIL.

The chain couples TRBV28 to TRBJ2-3; 7 bases are shared with TRBD2. In germline, CDR1 is MDHEN, CDR2 SYDVKM. V dropped 6 bases and J dropped 4; count of bases not matched to a gene: 22. This CDR3 is built from 19 residues. DNA for the CDR3: TGTGCCAGCAGCCATAGCCTTTTACTAGCGAATATCCGGGCAGATACGCAGTATTTT. This encodes CASSHSLLLANIRADTQYF.

V usage is TRBV4-2 and J usage is TRBJ1-1; a possible D gene is TRBD1 (6 bases). The V end lost 7 bases, the J end lost 1 base, and 19 bases lay between the germline ends. This CDR3 region has 16 residues. Germline V gives CDR1 LGHNA, CDR2 YNFKEQ. Here the CDR3 DNA reads TGTGCCAGCACAAAAATGGGCGGGGGCCCGAACACTGAAGCTTTCTTT. This codes for CASTKMGGGPNTEAFF.

The chain is built from TRBV4-1 and TRBJ2-1; 12 bases fit TRBD2. Germline lookup yields CDR1 MGHRA and CDR2 YSYEKL. With V trimmed by 4 bases and J by 8 bases, 0 bases remained unmatched. CDR3 length: 13 residues. The CDR3 DNA sequence: TGCGCCAGCAGCCGACTAGCGGGGGATGAGCAGTTCTTC. Translating it yields CASSRLAGDEQFF.

As to this clone: A read error may account for a junction end that differs from germline. The sample holds other DNA sequences that translate to the same CDR3. This chain joins TRBV12-3 or TRBV12-4 and TRBJ1-1; TRBD1 might be the D (5 bases). This CDR3 contains 13 residues. The CDR3 protein is CASSLGQNTEAFF. The CDR3 nucleotides are TGTGCCAGCAGCTTAGGACAGAACACTGAAGCTTTCTTT.

This sequence joins TRBV5-1 and TRBJ2-7; the match to TRBD2 covers 10 bases. The CDR3 loop spans 15 amino acids. The germline V gene has CDR1 SGHRS and CDR2 YFSETQ. V lost 2 bases and J lost 3; bases outside the gene matches: 5. The CDR3 DNA sequence: TGCGCCAGCAGCTTACCCGAGCGGGGGGGCTACGAGCAGTACTTC. Residues: CASSLPERGGYEQYF.

The chain combines TRBV2 with TRBJ1-4; weak D call: TRBD1 (5 bases). The CDR3 has 13 amino acids. Trimming cost V 2 bases and J 8 bases, with 9 bases left between them. The germline V gene encodes CDR1 SNHLY and CDR2 FYNNEI. The CDR3 spells CASSERWGEKLFF. The CDR3 DNA is TGTGCCAGCAGTGAAAGATGGGGCGAAAAACTGTTTTTT.

This clone has a single count. J is TRBJ2-5 and V is TRBV5-4, with no clear D. CDR3 size: 14 residues. Trimming shortened V by 4 bases and J by 0 bases, and 10 bases separated the two germline ends. Germline V gives CDR1 SGHNT, CDR2 YYREEE (reference sequence). CDR3 coding DNA: TGTGCCAGCAGCCCGACTGCGTACCAAGAGACCCAGTACTTC. Amino acids: CASSPTAYQETQYF.

V gene TRBV7-2 combines with J gene TRBJ1-2; no clear D gene. The V and J ends lost 5 bases and 2 bases respectively, with 12 bases between them. Germline V gene data show CDR1 as SGHTA and CDR2 as FQGNSA. This CDR3 is built from 14 residues. CDR3 bases: TGTGCCAGCAGCCCAAACTCCGGGAACTATGGCTACACCTTC. Amino acid sequence: CASSPNSGNYGYTF.

The table lists this clone with a count of one. V usage is TRBV7-8 and J usage is TRBJ1-5, with 7 nucleotides matching TRBD1. Germline V gene lookup returns CDR1 SGHVS and CDR2 FQNEAQ. The CDR3 covers 16 residues. The trim removed 3 bases at V and 0 bases at J, leaving 5 bases unmatched. CDR3 in DNA: TGTGCCAGCAGCTTGGACCAGGGGGATAGCAATCAGCCCCAGCATTTT. Amino acids: CASSLDQGDSNQPQHF.

The chain is built from TRBV15 and TRBJ1-2; the match to TRBD1 covers 9 bases. Germline loops: CDR1 LNHNV, CDR2 YYDKDF (reference sequence). J was trimmed by 5 bases and V by 3 bases; bases with no gene match: 10. The CDR3 contains 16 residues. The CDR3 sequence: CATSSLGDRELYGYTF. The CDR3 nucleotides read TGTGCCACCAGCAGTCTGGGGGACAGGGAGTTGTATGGCTACACCTTC.

The chain has TRBV6-1 and TRBJ2-5; the D gene is possibly TRBD2 (6 bases). The V and J ends lost 0 bases and 4 bases respectively, with 12 bases between them. Germline CDR1 MNHNS, CDR2 SASEGT. CDR3 length: 15 amino acids. This CDR3 reads CASSEALRGGETQYF. The CDR3, as DNA: TGTGCCAGCAGTGAAGCGCTGCGGGGTGGAGAGACCCAGTACTTC.

The CDR3 DNA follows: TGTGCCAGCAGCCTGAGGGATCAGCCCCAGCATTTT. This translates into CASSLRDQPQHF. V usage is TRBV3-1 (or the pseudogene TRBV3-2) and J usage is TRBJ1-5; D uncertain. Between the trimmed V and J ends, which lost 4 bases and 5 bases, there was a span of 6 bases. The CDR3 has 12 residues. CDR1 is LGHDT and CDR2 is YNNKEL in the germline V gene (reference sequence).

CDR3 in amino acids: CASSQGRGPDTGELFF. Written as DNA, the CDR3 is TGTGCCAGCTCGCAGGGCAGGGGGCCGGACACCGGGGAGCTGTTTTTT. The chain uses TRBV18 and TRBJ2-2, with 8 bases aligning to TRBD1. This CDR3 has 16 amino acids. The V segment lost 6 bases and the J segment 3 bases; nucleotides outside the gene matches: 9. Per germline, CDR1 KGHSH and CDR2 LQKENI.

The chain combines TRBV18 with TRBJ1-4; D possibly corresponds to TRBD1 (5 bases). V was clipped by 4 bases and J by 5 bases, with 14 bases between them. The CDR3 has 15 amino acids. Germline lookup yields CDR1 KGHSH and CDR2 LQKENI. In nucleotides, the CDR3 is TGTGCCAGCTCACGCGGGGGGACGGCGAATGAAAAACTGTTTTTT. Amino acids: CASSRGGTANEKLFF.

Only one count was recorded for this clone. V is TRBV11-2 and J is TRBJ2-1; D gene uncertain. This CDR3 is built from 13 residues. V was shortened by 2 bases and J by 4 bases, with 6 bases between the two germline ends. The germline V gene has CDR1 SGHAT and CDR2 FQNNGV. CDR3 DNA sequence: TGTGCCAGCAGCTTAAACGGTTACAATGAGCAGTTCTTC. Translation: CASSLNGYNEQFF.

This chain uses TRBV14 with TRBJ2-5; D perhaps matches TRBD2 (6 bases). Deletions cut 4 bases from V and 5 bases from J, with 20 bases between. Germline V CDR1 and CDR2: SGHDN, FVKESK. The CDR3 totals 16 residues. CDR3 in DNA: TGTGCCAGCAGCCCCAACGGAGGGGTCATAGTGGAGACCCAGTACTTC. Encoded protein: CASSPNGGVIVETQYF.

The rearrangement uses TRBV7-3 and TRBJ1-6, with D perhaps TRBD1 (5 bases). This CDR3 is built from 14 residues. Germline CDR1 reads SGHTA; CDR2 reads FQGTGA. V lost 5 bases and J lost 10, with 15 bases in between. CDR3 protein: CASSPGGEDSPLHF. CDR3 DNA sequence: TGTGCCAGCAGCCCCGGGGGTGAGGACTCACCCCTCCACTTT.

The J gene is TRBJ1-2, the V gene TRBV6-5, with 7 bases matching TRBD1. This CDR3 comprises 13 residues. From germline, CDR1 is MNHEY and CDR2 SVGAGI. Trimming took 2 bases from V and 8 from J; bases not matched to a gene: 5. The CDR3, as DNA: TGTGCCAGCAGTTACCGACAGGGACAAGGCTACACCTTC. Translated: CASSYRQGQGYTF.

The chain is built from TRBV13 and TRBJ1-2; no reliable D call. CDR1 PRHDT and CDR2 FYEKMQ come from the germline V gene (reference sequence). The CDR3 spans 14 residues. Trimming pared 0 bases from V and 3 bases from J, leaving 8 bases between. The chain's CDR3 is CASSLGGYYYGYTF. CDR3 DNA sequence: TGTGCCAGCAGCTTAGGGGGCTACTACTATGGCTACACCTTC.

The chain links TRBV11-3 to TRBJ2-1; D might be TRBD2 (6 bases). Trimming cost V 1 base and J 6 bases, with 13 bases left between them. Germline V gives CDR1 SGHNT, CDR2 YENEEA. The CDR3 totals 15 residues. CDR3 region: CASSLGQPGVNEQFF. For the CDR3, the DNA is TGTGCCAGCAGCTTAGGACAGCCGGGGGTCAATGAGCAGTTCTTC.

The chain carries TRBV27 and TRBJ2-6, with 7 bases lining up with TRBD1. CDR1 MNHEY and CDR2 SMNVEV come from the germline V gene (reference sequence). The CDR3 length is 21 residues. Unmatched junction bases numbered 16, after V lost 2 bases and J lost 0 bases. The CDR3 here is CASSLIRAPGTVFSGANVLTF. The DNA of the CDR3 is TGTGCCAGCAGTTTAATCAGAGCCCCCGGGACAGTCTTCTCTGGGGCCAACGTCCTGACTTTC.

The rearrangement links TRBV4-1 to TRBJ2-7, with 8 bases identical to TRBD2. The germline V gene has CDR1 MGHRA and CDR2 YSYEKL. J was trimmed by 5 bases and V by 3 bases; bases with no gene match: 21. This CDR3 comprises 19 residues. The CDR3: CASSQPKAGARHNFHEQYF. CDR3 in DNA: TGCGCCAGCAGCCAGCCCAAAGCGGGGGCGCGCCATAATTTTCACGAGCAGTACTTC.

A single count supports this clone. The gene calls are TRBV10-1 and TRBJ1-6; TRBD1 agrees at 8 bases. V dropped 3 bases and J dropped 4; count of bases not matched to a gene: 5. The CDR3 is 16 amino acids. Germline lookup yields CDR1 WNHNN and CDR2 SYGVQD (reference sequence). The CDR3 DNA reads as TGCGCCAGCAGTGACCGGACAGGGACTTATAATTCACCCCTCCACTTT. It encodes CASSDRTGTYNSPLHF.

This chain links TRBV5-1 with TRBJ2-1, with 9 positions matching TRBD2. Per germline, CDR1 SGHRS and CDR2 YFSETQ. The CDR3 covers 15 residues. V lost 1 base and J lost 5; bases outside the gene matches: 4. The CDR3 loop reads CASSLPSGADNEQFF. CDR3 sequence (DNA): TGCGCCAGCAGCTTGCCTAGCGGGGCCGACAATGAGCAGTTCTTC.